The text below deals with one TCR beta chain. This sample stems from a study of blood T cell repertoires in COVID-19. The CDR3 loop spans 18 amino acids. Germline loops: CDR1 SGHRS, CDR2 YFSETQ. Germline trimming cut 0 bases from V and 2 bases from J; bases unmatched to any gene: 9. The assay was immunoSEQ multiplex PCR, and TCRdb's table has in-frame clones only and misses some. The sample yields 35,000 to 45,000 clones, about 88% seen once. This rearrangement joins TRBV5-1 to TRBJ2-7, with 12 bases that match TRBD2. Input material: peripheral blood. This TCR was recovered from a human donor in a cohort sampled during active COVID-19. Here the CDR3 DNA reads TGCGCCAGCAGCTTGGCCTCTAGCGGGGGGGTCCTTGCCTACGAGCAGTACTTC. Translation: CASSLASSGGVLAYEQYF.